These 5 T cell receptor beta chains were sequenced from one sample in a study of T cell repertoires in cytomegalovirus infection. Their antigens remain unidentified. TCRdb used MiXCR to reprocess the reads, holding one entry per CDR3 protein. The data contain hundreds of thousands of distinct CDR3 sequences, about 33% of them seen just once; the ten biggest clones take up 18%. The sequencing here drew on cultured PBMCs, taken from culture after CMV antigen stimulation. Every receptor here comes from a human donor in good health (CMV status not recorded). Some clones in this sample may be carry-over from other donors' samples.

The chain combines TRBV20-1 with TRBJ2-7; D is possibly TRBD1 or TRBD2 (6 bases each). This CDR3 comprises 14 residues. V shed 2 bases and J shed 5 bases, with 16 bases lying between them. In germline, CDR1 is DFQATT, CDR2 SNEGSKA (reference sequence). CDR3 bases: TGCAGTGCTAGAAGGGGGGCCGGTCTCCACGAGCAGTACTTC. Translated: CSARRGAGLHEQYF.

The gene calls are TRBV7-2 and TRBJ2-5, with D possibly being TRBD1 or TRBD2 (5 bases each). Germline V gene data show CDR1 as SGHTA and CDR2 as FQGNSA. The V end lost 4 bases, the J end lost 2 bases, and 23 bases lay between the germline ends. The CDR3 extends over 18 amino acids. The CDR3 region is CASSSPTTGQGGQETQYF. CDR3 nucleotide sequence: TGTGCCAGCAGCTCCCCTACGACGGGGCAGGGTGGACAAGAGACCCAGTACTTC.

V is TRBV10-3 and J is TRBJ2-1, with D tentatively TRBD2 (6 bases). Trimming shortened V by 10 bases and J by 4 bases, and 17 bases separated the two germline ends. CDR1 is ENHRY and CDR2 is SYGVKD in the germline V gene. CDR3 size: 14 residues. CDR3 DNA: TGTGCCACGACCGGGAGCCCCTCGTACAATGAGCAGTTCTTC. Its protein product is CATTGSPSYNEQFF.

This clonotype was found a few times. The CDR3 here is CASMETSGGAYEQYF. The DNA for the CDR3 is TGTGCCAGCATGGAAACTAGCGGGGGAGCCTACGAGCAGTACTTC. This rearrangement joins TRBV7-2 to TRBJ2-7, with 11 bases that match TRBD2. Looked up from germline, CDR1 is SGHTA and CDR2 is FQGNSA. The CDR3 spans 15 residues. Germline trimming cut 7 bases from V and 2 bases from J; bases unmatched to any gene: 7.

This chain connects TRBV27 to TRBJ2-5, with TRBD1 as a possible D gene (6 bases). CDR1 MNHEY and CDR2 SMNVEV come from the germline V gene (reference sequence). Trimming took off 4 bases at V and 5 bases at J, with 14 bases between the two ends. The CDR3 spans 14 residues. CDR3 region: CASSYRQAGETQYF. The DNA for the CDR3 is TGTGCCAGCAGTTACCGACAGGCCGGGGAGACCCAGTACTTC.